The entry below gives a single T cell receptor (beta chain) sequence along with its context. This was the immunoSEQ v3 assay. Some clones are missing from TCRdb's copy, which holds only in-frame ones; the method was immunoSEQ multiplex PCR. The table shows some 10,000 clones, with about 60% occurring only once. This sample is part of a study of TIL therapy for anti-PD-1-resistant metastatic lung cancer. The overall study: By whole-exome sequencing, median non-synonymous tumor mutation burden was approximately 1.4 mutations per megabase.

Time point meaning: pre-treatment sample, taken before nivolumab and TIL therapy. Tumor tissue came from excised metastases, mostly pleural nodules or supraclavicular lymph nodes. This clonotype was sampled from a person aged 25-79 years with non-small cell lung cancer. The sequencing used tumor tissue, collected at baseline.

In DNA, the CDR3 is TGCGCCAGCAGCTTGGATCAACAGGGGGGATCACCCCTCCACTTT. Its protein is CASSLDQQGGSPLHF. The gene calls are TRBV5-1 and TRBJ1-6; the match to TRBD1 covers 8 bases. Losses at the gene ends were 0 bases for V and 10 bases for J; bases not matched to a gene: 6. The CDR3 loop spans 15 amino acids. The V gene's germline CDR1 is SGHRS and CDR2 YFSETQ.